This TCR beta chain was identified in a study of T cell repertoires in cytomegalovirus infection. At the level of the study: Indications came from public TCR beta signatures; they pointed to CMV infection and to a matching HLA type.

The germline V gene has CDR1 SGHDT and CDR2 YYEEEE. V was trimmed by 4 bases and J by 3 bases, leaving 16 bases between them. The CDR3 extends over 15 amino acids. Each CDR3 protein is one row after TCRdb ran MiXCR on the reads. This table holds approximately 110,000 distinct CDR3 sequences, about 31% found once. This clonotype was observed a few times. Its target is not known. The chain combines TRBV5-6 with TRBJ2-5, with unresolved D. The TCR originated in a human donor in good health (CMV status not recorded). Some clones in this sample may be carry-over from other donors' samples. The specimen comprised CD8+ T cells from cultured PBMCs, sampled from culture after CMV antigen stimulation. CDR3 region: CASSHLTGWEETQYF. In nucleotides, the CDR3 is TGTGCCAGCAGCCATCTTACGGGTTGGGAAGAGACCCAGTACTTC.